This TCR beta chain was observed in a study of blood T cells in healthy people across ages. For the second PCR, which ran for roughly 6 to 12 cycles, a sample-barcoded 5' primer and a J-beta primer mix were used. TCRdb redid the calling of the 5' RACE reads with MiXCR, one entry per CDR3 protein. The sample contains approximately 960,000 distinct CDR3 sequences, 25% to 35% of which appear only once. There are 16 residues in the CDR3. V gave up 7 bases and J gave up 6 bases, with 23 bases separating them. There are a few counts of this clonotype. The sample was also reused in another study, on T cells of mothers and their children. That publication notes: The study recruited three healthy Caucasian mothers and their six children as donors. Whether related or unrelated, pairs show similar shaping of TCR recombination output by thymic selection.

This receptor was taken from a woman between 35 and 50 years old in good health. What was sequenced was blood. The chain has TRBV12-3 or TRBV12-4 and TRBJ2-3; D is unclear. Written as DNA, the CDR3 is TGTGCCAGCACTATTGGTCTTAGTCTTTTTTACGATACGCAGTATTTT. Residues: CASTIGLSLFYDTQYF.